This TCR beta chain was captured by sequencing in a study of blood T cell repertoires in COVID-19. This clone was detected a few times. Method: immunoSEQ multiplex PCR; TCRdb's copy keeps in-frame clones and lacks some. The sample shows about 210,000 clones, about 88% of them seen only once. The sequenced sample was peripheral blood. The clonotype originates from a man between 40 and 49 years old with acute or convalescent COVID-19.

DNA of the CDR3: TGTGCCAGCAGCTTAACGCTAGGGGGGGGCACCTACAATGAGCAGTTCTTC. This codes for CASSLTLGGGTYNEQFF. V and J are TRBV11-3 and TRBJ2-1; the D gene is possibly TRBD2 (7 bases). CDR3 length: 17 residues. In germline, CDR1 is SGHNT, CDR2 YENEEA. V lost 2 bases to trimming and J lost 2 bases, with 16 bases between them.